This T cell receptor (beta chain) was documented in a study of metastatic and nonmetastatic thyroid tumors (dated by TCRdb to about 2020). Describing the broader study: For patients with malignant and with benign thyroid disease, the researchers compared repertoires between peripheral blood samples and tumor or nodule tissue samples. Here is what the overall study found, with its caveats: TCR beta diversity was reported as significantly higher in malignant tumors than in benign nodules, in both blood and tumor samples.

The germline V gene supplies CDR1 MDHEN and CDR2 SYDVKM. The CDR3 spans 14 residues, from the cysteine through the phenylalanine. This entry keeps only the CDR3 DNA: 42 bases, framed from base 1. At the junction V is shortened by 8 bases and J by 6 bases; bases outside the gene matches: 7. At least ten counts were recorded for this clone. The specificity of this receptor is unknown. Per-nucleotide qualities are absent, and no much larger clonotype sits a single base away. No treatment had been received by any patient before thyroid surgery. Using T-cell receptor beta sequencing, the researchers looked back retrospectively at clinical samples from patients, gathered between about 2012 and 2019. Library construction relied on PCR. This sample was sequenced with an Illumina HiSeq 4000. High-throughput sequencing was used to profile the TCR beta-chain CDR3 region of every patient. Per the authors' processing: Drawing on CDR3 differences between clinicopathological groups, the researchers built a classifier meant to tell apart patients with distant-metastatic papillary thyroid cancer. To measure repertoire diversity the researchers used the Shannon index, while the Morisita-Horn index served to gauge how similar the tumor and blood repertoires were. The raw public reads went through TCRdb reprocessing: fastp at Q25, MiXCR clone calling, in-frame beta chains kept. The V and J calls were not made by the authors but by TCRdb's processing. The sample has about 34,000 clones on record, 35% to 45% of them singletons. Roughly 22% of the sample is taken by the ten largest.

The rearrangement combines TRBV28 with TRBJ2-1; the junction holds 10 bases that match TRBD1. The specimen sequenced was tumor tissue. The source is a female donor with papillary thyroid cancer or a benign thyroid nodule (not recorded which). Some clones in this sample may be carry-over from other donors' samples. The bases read TGTGCCAGCTCCTCATGGACAGGGGGCAATGAGCAGTTCTTC. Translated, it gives CASSSWTGGNEQFF.